What follows are 32 T cell receptor beta chains derived from one specimen sequenced in a study of T cell changes during pregnancy in multiple sclerosis. Using immunoSEQ multiplex PCR, the repertoire was profiled, and TCRdb retains in-frame clones only, with some absent. Of just under 100,000 clones listed, about 93% are singletons. The material was peripheral blood, obtained after pregnancy. Receptor source: a female donor with multiple sclerosis, enrolled in a pregnancy study.

This clone was detected only a few times. V usage is TRBV29-1 and J usage is TRBJ1-1, with 8 bases fitting TRBD1. CDR1 and CDR2 from the germline V gene are SQVTM and ANQGSEA. V trimming: 5 bases; J trimming: 5 bases; junction bases outside the gene matches: 4. This CDR3 has 12 residues. The CDR3: CSVRQGTTEAFF. The CDR3 nucleotides are TGCAGCGTTAGACAGGGGACGACTGAAGCTTTCTTT.

CDR3 sequence reads: CASSPQGANTGELFF. The CDR3 DNA is TGTGCCAGCAGTCCACAGGGGGCGAACACCGGGGAGCTGTTTTTT. This rearrangement joins TRBV5-5 to TRBJ2-2; the match to TRBD1 covers 8 bases. Trimming cost V 5 bases and J 0 bases; bases outside gene matches: 3. The CDR3 loop spans 15 amino acids. Per germline, CDR1 SGHKS and CDR2 YYEKEE (reference sequence).

This chain joins TRBV6-1 and TRBJ1-1; the D gene is possibly TRBD1 (5 bases). Germline lookup yields CDR1 MNHNS and CDR2 SASEGT. The V and J ends lost 8 bases and 1 base respectively, with 17 bases between them. The CDR3 has 15 residues. This chain's CDR3 is CASERLGGTNTEAFF. CDR3 sequence (DNA): TGTGCCAGCGAGCGATTGGGGGGAACGAACACTGAAGCTTTCTTT.

J is TRBJ2-7 and V is TRBV9; 8 nucleotides align to TRBD1. Germline-derived CDR1 and CDR2 are SGDLS and YYNGEE. CDR3 length equals 15 residues. J gave up 5 bases and V 7 bases, and 14 bases lay outside the gene matches. The CDR3 nucleotides read TGTGCCAGCGCACGTAGGACAGGGAAGTCCCACGAGCAGTACTTC. Translating it yields CASARRTGKSHEQYF.

The sample holds one count of this clone. The CDR3 spells CASSPLGASGDNEQFF. Here the CDR3 DNA reads TGTGCCAGCAGCCCGCTCGGGGCTAGCGGAGACAATGAGCAGTTCTTC. This chain links TRBV13 with TRBJ2-1; 7 bases fit TRBD2. The length of the CDR3 is 16 residues. Germline V gene data show CDR1 as PRHDT and CDR2 as FYEKMQ (reference sequence). The V gene end was trimmed by 5 bases and the J gene end by 5 bases; junction bases not matched to a gene: 12.

The V and J genes are TRBV19 and TRBJ1-1, with a tentative D call TRBD1 (5 bases). CDR3 length: 15 residues. Trimming removed 8 bases from V and 0 bases from J, with 16 bases in between. Germline CDR1 reads LNHDA; CDR2 reads SQIVND (reference sequence). The CDR3 spells CASHGRNRLNTEAFF. For the CDR3, the DNA is TGTGCCAGTCACGGCCGGAACAGGTTGAACACTGAAGCTTTCTTT.

The V gene is TRBV5-5, the J gene TRBJ2-7; 7 bases match TRBD1. The CDR3 extends over 16 amino acids. Germline loops: CDR1 SGHKS, CDR2 YYEKEE (reference sequence). V lost 1 base to trimming and J lost 0 bases; unmatched junction nucleotides: 7. The CDR3 loop is CASSLLPTGSSYEQYF. The CDR3, as DNA: TGTGCCAGCAGCTTGCTCCCGACAGGGAGCTCCTACGAGCAGTACTTC.

The rearrangement joins TRBV27 to TRBJ1-5; 8 nucleotides match TRBD1. The CDR3 covers 14 residues. Germline V gene sequence: CDR1 MNHEY, CDR2 SMNVEV (reference sequence). V shed 3 bases and J 7 bases; nucleotides not matched to a gene: 5. The CDR3 is CASSLGQGAQPQHF. CDR3 nucleotide sequence: TGTGCCAGCAGTTTGGGGCAGGGGGCGCAGCCCCAGCATTTT.

This clone was seen a single time. This rearrangement joins TRBV10-3 to TRBJ2-7, with 10 positions matching TRBD2. This CDR3 is built from 12 residues. V lost 10 bases, J lost 4 bases, and 4 bases stayed unmatched. Germline V gene data show CDR1 as ENHRY and CDR2 as SYGVKD. CDR3 nucleotide sequence: TGTGCCACCTTGGGACTAGCGTACGAGCAGTACTTC. Protein: CATLGLAYEQYF.

This chain uses TRBV7-3 with TRBJ1-1; TRBD1 aligns across 11 bases. The CDR3 has 16 amino acids. The germline V gene has CDR1 SGHTA and CDR2 FQGTGA. The V segment lost 5 bases and the J segment 4 bases; nucleotides outside the gene matches: 9. The CDR3: CASSPRTGGISTEAFF. CDR3 DNA sequence: TGTGCCAGCAGCCCCCGGACAGGGGGCATTAGCACTGAAGCTTTCTTT.

This chain connects TRBV4-1 to TRBJ2-7; 10 nucleotides align to TRBD2. The germline V gene encodes CDR1 MGHRA and CDR2 YSYEKL. V dropped 4 bases and J dropped 4; count of bases not matched to a gene: 7. The CDR3 contains 15 residues. CDR3 sequence reads: CASSPEGAGGYEQYF. The CDR3 coding sequence is TGCGCCAGCAGCCCCGAGGGAGCGGGAGGGTACGAGCAGTACTTC.

The J gene is TRBJ2-1, the V gene TRBV14; 11 positions match TRBD2. The V and J ends lost 1 base and 5 bases, in that order; junction bases with no gene match: 1. The germline CDR1 and CDR2 sequences are SGHDN and FVKESK. The CDR3 contains 15 residues. CDR3 sequence (DNA): TGTGCCAGCAGCCAAGGGGGACTAGCGGACAATGAGCAGTTCTTC. It translates to CASSQGGLADNEQFF.

The gene calls are TRBV14 and TRBJ2-1, with 8 bases fitting TRBD1. The CDR3 is 17 residues long. Germline assignment: CDR1 SGHDN and CDR2 FVKESK. V lost 0 bases, J lost 4 bases, and 8 bases stayed unmatched. The CDR3 loop reads CASSQDWAGGAYNEQFF. DNA of the CDR3: TGTGCCAGCAGCCAAGATTGGGCAGGGGGCGCGTACAATGAGCAGTTCTTC.

The chain carries TRBV29-1 and TRBJ2-5; 9 nucleotides align to TRBD1. With 7 bases clipped from V and 9 bases from J, the junction kept 9 bases outside the gene matches. Germline V gene data show CDR1 as SQVTM and CDR2 as ANQGSEA. The CDR3 runs to 12 residues. This CDR3 is CSAGQQGAPQYF. The DNA of the CDR3 is TGCAGCGCTGGTCAACAGGGGGCTCCCCAGTACTTC. The complete variable domain, with remaining parts taken from reference TRBV29-1 and TRBJ2-5, reads SAVISQKPSRDICQRGTSLTIQCQVDSQVTMMFWYRQQPGQSLTLIATANQGSEATYESGFVIDKFPISRPNLTFSTLTVSNMSPEDSSIYLCSAGQQGAPQYFGPGTRLLVL.

V and J are TRBV11-2 and TRBJ1-2; D is unclear. Trimming took off 5 bases at V and 1 base at J, with 17 bases between the two ends. CDR1 and CDR2 from the germline V gene are SGHAT and FQNNGV. The CDR3 sequence is 16 residues long. CDR3 DNA sequence: TGTGCCAGCAGCCCACTAGCAGGACCTCTTAACTATGGCTACACCTTC. It encodes CASSPLAGPLNYGYTF.

This clone came up a few times. V gene TRBV7-9 combines with J gene TRBJ1-1, with a possible D match to TRBD1 (6 bases). V was trimmed by 0 bases and J by 3 bases, leaving 11 bases between them. Germline CDR1 reads SEHNR; CDR2 reads FQNEAQ (reference sequence). This CDR3 region has 15 residues. The CDR3 spells CASSLATEGDTEAFF. CDR3 coding DNA: TGTGCCAGCAGCTTAGCTACTGAGGGGGACACTGAAGCTTTCTTT.

This chain connects TRBV28 to TRBJ2-3; 9 positions match TRBD1. J gave up 3 bases and V 4 bases, and 8 bases lay outside the gene matches. The CDR3 consists of 16 residues. Germline V gives CDR1 MDHEN, CDR2 SYDVKM. The CDR3 protein is CASSSNYDRGTDTQYF. Here the CDR3 DNA reads TGTGCCAGCAGTTCTAATTATGACAGGGGGACAGATACGCAGTATTTT.

The genes are TRBV6-1 and TRBJ2-7; D gene unclear. The CDR3 loop spans 11 amino acids. Germline V gene data show CDR1 as MNHNS and CDR2 as SASEGT. Trimming pared 11 bases from V and 4 bases from J, leaving 12 bases between. CDR3 sequence reads: CAGGTQYEQYF. The CDR3 nucleotides are TGTGCCGGCGGTACACAATACGAGCAGTACTTC.

The count of this clone is one. The chain couples TRBV7-9 to TRBJ1-4; 7 nucleotides line up with TRBD1. Germline V gives CDR1 SEHNR, CDR2 FQNEAQ (reference sequence). The CDR3 extends over 16 amino acids. Trimming removed 5 bases from V and 5 bases from J; junction bases left unmatched: 11. The CDR3 spells CASSQLSGGMNEKLFF. Written as DNA, the CDR3 is TGTGCCAGCAGCCAACTTTCAGGGGGAATGAATGAAAAACTGTTTTTT.

CDR3 residues: CASSPGQGYNSPLHF. The CDR3 coding sequence is TGCGCCAGCAGCCCTGGCCAGGGCTACAATTCACCCCTCCACTTT. The chain has TRBV5-1 and TRBJ1-6; TRBD1 might be the D (5 bases). The CDR3 extends over 15 amino acids. The V and J ends lost 4 bases and 7 bases respectively, with 15 bases between them. Germline V gene data show CDR1 as SGHRS and CDR2 as YFSETQ. Combining the CDR3 with reference TRBV5-1 and TRBJ1-6 gives the whole variable domain KAGVTQTPRYLIKTRGQQVTLSCSPISGHRSVSWYQQTPGQGLQFLFEYFSETQRNKGNFPGRFSGRQFSNSRSEMNVSTLELGDSALYLCASSPGQGYNSPLHFGNGTRLTVT.

The genes are TRBV5-1 and TRBJ2-7, with a possible D match to TRBD2 (7 bases). The V gene lost 7 bases and the J gene lost 4 bases, with 27 bases spanning the gap. Germline V gene lookup returns CDR1 SGHRS and CDR2 YFSETQ. The CDR3 runs 17 residues. The CDR3 sequence is CASARQALGGSGYEQYF. CDR3 nucleotide sequence: TGCGCCAGCGCGAGACAGGCTCTCGGCGGGAGTGGATACGAGCAGTACTTC.

This clone was counted a few times. The chain combines TRBV19 with TRBJ1-2; 7 bases line up with TRBD1. The CDR3 spans 13 residues. With V trimmed by 6 bases and J by 2 bases, 3 bases remained unmatched. Per germline, CDR1 LNHDA and CDR2 SQIVND (reference sequence). As DNA, the CDR3 is TGTGCCAGTAGGCCCAGGGGGAACTATGGCTACACCTTC. It encodes CASRPRGNYGYTF.

This sequence joins TRBV12-1 and TRBJ2-1; the table names TRBD2, a call not compared with the DNA. TRBV12-1 is listed as a pseudogene. The CDR3 is 16 amino acids. CDR3 loop: CASSPKGLARGDEQFF. DNA of the CDR3: TGTGCCAGCAGCCCCAAGGGTCTAGCGAGAGGCGATGAGCAGTTCTTC.

The chain uses TRBV7-6 and TRBJ2-5, with 10 bases matching TRBD2. Trimming removed 5 bases from V and 3 bases from J; junction bases left unmatched: 6. Per the germline V gene, CDR1 is SGHVS and CDR2 is FNYEAQ. The length of the CDR3 is 15 residues. Here the CDR3 reads CASSPSGSEEETQYF. The CDR3, as DNA: TGTGCCAGCAGCCCTAGCGGGAGCGAAGAAGAGACCCAGTACTTC.

The chain recombines TRBV28 with TRBJ1-2; TRBD1 matches at 7 bases. This CDR3 is built from 15 residues. Germline-derived CDR1 and CDR2 are MDHEN and SYDVKM. Trimming took 3 bases from V and 5 from J; bases not matched to a gene: 9. CDR3 DNA sequence: TGTGCCAGCAGTTTCGACAGGGACCGGTGGTATGGCTACACCTTC. Translation: CASSFDRDRWYGYTF.

This clone showed up just once. The rearrangement links TRBV25-1 to TRBJ1-2; weak D call: TRBD1 (6 bases). Trimming took 3 bases from V and 3 from J, leaving 14 bases between them. This CDR3 is 15 amino acids long. From germline, CDR1 is MGHDK and CDR2 SYGVNS. CDR3 coding DNA: TGTGCCAGCAGTGACCCCCGGGACACTGACTATGGCTACACCTTC. Amino acid sequence: CASSDPRDTDYGYTF.

V gene TRBV6-6 combines with J gene TRBJ2-3; D remains unclear. CDR1 MNHNY and CDR2 SVGAGI come from the germline V gene (reference sequence). The CDR3 length is 14 residues. With 5 bases removed from V and 1 base from J, the gap between germline ends came to 10 bases. CDR3 DNA: TGTGCCAGCAGTCCTTCAGTGGGCACAGATACGCAGTATTTT. As protein: CASSPSVGTDTQYF.

The J gene is TRBJ1-3, the V gene TRBV9; D perhaps matches TRBD1 (5 bases). This CDR3 is built from 15 residues. Trimming stripped 4 bases from V and 0 bases from J, with 11 bases between. Germline V CDR1 and CDR2: SGDLS, YYNGEE. The CDR3: CASSRGPLSGNTIYF. CDR3 nucleotides: TGTGCCAGCAGCAGGGGCCCCCTCTCTGGAAACACCATATATTTT. The entire variable domain, with the rest obtained from reference TRBV9 and TRBJ1-3, is as follows: DSGVTQTPKHLITATGQRVTLRCSPRSGDLSVYWYQQSLDQGLQFLIQYYNGEERAKGNILERFSAQQFPDLHSELNLSSLELGDSALYFCASSRGPLSGNTIYFGEGSWLTVV.

This chain links TRBV5-1 with TRBJ1-2; the match to TRBD1 covers 7 bases. Germline assignment: CDR1 SGHRS and CDR2 YFSETQ. This CDR3 region has 14 residues. The V segment lost 0 bases and the J segment 6 bases; nucleotides outside the gene matches: 5. In DNA form, the CDR3 reads TGCGCCAGCAGCTTGGAAGTTAGGGGGCATGGCTACACCTTC. Its translation is CASSLEVRGHGYTF.

The rearrangement links TRBV28 to TRBJ2-1; D possibly corresponds to TRBD1 (5 bases). The CDR3 totals 13 residues. Trimming took off 2 bases at V and 12 bases at J, with 14 bases between the two ends. Germline V gives CDR1 MDHEN, CDR2 SYDVKM. The CDR3 region has the DNA TGTGCCAGCAGTTTAGAACATCCCAGGGTGCAGTTCTTC. This sequence encodes CASSLEHPRVQFF.

The chain has TRBV19 and TRBJ1-1, with D maybe TRBD1 (5 bases). Germline loops: CDR1 LNHDA, CDR2 SQIVND (reference sequence). This CDR3 is built from 14 residues. Trimming pared 3 bases from V and 5 bases from J, leaving 13 bases between. The CDR3 DNA reads TGTGCCAGTAGTATTACCAGGGTTGGAACTGAAGCTTTCTTT. The encoded protein is CASSITRVGTEAFF.

The chain has TRBV6-5 and TRBJ1-1, with 7 bases identical to TRBD1. The CDR3 extends over 15 amino acids. V lost 0 bases, J lost 1 base, and 2 bases stayed unmatched. Germline V gene sequence: CDR1 MNHEY, CDR2 SVGAGI. The DNA of the CDR3 is TGTGCCAGCAGTTACTCGACAGGGCGGAACACTGAAGCTTTCTTT. Translation gives CASSYSTGRNTEAFF.